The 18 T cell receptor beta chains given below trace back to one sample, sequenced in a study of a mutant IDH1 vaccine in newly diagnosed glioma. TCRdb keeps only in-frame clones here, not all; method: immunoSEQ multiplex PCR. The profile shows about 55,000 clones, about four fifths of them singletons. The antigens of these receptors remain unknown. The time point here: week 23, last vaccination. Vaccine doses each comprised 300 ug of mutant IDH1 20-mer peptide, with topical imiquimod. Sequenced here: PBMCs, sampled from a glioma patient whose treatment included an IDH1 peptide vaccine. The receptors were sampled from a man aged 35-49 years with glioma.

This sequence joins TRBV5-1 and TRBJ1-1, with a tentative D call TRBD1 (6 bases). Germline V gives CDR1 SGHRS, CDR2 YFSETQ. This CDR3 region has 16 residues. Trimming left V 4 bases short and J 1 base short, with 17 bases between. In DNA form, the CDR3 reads TGCGCCAGCAGCCGACGCCCACCAGGGGAGAACACTGAAGCTTTCTTT. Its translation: CASSRRPPGENTEAFF.

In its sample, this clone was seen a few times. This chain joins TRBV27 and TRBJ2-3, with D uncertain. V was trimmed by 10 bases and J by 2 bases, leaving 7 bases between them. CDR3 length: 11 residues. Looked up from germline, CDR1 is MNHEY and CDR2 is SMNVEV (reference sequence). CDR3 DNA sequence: TGTGCCACCTCGTCCACAGATACGCAGTATTTT. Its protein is CATSSTDTQYF.

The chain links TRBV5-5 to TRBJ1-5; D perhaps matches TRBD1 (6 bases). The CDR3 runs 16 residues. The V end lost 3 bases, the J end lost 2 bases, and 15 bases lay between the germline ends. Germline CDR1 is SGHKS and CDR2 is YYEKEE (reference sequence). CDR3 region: CASSWRGGQGNQPQHF. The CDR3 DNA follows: TGTGCCAGCAGCTGGAGAGGGGGGCAAGGCAATCAGCCCCAGCATTTT.

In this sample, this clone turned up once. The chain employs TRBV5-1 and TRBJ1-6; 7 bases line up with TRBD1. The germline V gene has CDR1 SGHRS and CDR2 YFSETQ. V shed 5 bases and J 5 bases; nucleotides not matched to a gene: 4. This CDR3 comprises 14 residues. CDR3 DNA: TGCGCCAGCAGAGGGGGACAGAATAATTCACCCCTCCACTTT. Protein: CASRGGQNNSPLHF.

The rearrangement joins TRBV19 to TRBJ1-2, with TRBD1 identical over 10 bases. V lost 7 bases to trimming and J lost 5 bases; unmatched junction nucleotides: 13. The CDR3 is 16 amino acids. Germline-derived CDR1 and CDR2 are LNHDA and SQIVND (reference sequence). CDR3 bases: TGTGCCAGTAATAGGGACAGGGGCGCCTCAATTTATGGCTACACCTTC. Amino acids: CASNRDRGASIYGYTF.

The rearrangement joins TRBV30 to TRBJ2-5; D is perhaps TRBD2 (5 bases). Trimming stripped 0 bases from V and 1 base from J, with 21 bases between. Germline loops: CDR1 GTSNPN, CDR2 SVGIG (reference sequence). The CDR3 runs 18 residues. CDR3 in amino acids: CAWSVHYFAARVQETQYF. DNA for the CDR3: TGTGCCTGGAGTGTTCATTATTTCGCGGCGAGGGTCCAAGAGACCCAGTACTTC.

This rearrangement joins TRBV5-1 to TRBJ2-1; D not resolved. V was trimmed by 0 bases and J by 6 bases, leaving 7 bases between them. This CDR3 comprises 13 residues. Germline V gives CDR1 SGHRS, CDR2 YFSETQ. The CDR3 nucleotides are TGCGCCAGCAGCTTGGCGAGTTCCAATGAGCAGTTCTTC. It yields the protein CASSLASSNEQFF.

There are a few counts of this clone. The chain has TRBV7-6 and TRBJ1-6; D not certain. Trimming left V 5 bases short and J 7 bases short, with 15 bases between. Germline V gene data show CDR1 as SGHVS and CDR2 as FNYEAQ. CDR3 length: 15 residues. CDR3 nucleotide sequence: TGTGCCAGCAGCCGAGGTGGGGTGATGAATTCACCCCTCCACTTT. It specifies CASSRGGVMNSPLHF.

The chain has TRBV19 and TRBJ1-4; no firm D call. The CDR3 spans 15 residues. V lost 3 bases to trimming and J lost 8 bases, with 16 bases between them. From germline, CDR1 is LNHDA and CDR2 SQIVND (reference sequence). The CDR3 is CASSILDSSEEKLFF. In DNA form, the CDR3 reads TGTGCCAGTAGTATCTTGGACTCAAGCGAAGAAAAACTGTTTTTT. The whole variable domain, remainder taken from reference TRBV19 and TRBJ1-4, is DGGITQSPKYLFRKEGQNVTLSCEQNLNHDAMYWYRQDPGQGLRLIYYSQIVNDFQKGDIAEGYSVSREKKESFPLTVTSAQKNPTAFYLCASSILDSSEEKLFFGSGTQLSVL.

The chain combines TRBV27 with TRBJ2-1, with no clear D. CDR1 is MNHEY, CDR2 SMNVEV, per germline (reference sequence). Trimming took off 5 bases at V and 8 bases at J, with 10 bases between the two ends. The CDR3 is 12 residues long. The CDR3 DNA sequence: TGTGCCAGCAGTCCCTCCCCCCATGAGCAGTTCTTC. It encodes CASSPSPHEQFF.

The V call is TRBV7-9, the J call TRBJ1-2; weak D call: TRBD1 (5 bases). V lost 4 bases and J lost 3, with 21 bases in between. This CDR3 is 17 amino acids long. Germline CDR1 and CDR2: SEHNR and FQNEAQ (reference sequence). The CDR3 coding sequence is TGTGCCAGCAGCTCGATCCTGGGCCTCCAAGGGGACTATGGCTACACCTTC. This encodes CASSSILGLQGDYGYTF.

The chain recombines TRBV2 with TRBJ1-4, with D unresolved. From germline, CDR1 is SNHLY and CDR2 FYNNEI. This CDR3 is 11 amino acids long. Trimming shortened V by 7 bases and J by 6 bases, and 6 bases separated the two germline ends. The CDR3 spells CASTYYEKLFF. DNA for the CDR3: TGTGCCAGCACCTACTATGAAAAACTGTTTTTT.

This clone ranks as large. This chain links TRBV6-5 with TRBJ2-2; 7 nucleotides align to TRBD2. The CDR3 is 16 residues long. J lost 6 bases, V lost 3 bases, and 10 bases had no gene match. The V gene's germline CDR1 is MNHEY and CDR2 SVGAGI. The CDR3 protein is CASSYNPSGGAGELFF. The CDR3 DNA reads TGTGCCAGCAGTTATAATCCCTCTGGGGGGGCCGGGGAGCTGTTTTTT.

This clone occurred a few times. The CDR3 DNA reads as TGTGCCAGCACGGGGATCGATCAGCCCCAGCATTTT. Protein: CASTGIDQPQHF. This chain uses TRBV2 with TRBJ1-5, with D unresolved. This CDR3 region has 12 residues. The germline CDR1 and CDR2 sequences are SNHLY and FYNNEI. V dropped 7 bases and J dropped 5 bases, with 9 bases sitting between them.

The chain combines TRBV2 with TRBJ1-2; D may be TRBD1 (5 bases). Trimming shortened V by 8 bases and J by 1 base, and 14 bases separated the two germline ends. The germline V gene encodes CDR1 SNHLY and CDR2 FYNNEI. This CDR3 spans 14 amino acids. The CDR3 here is CASLTEYFNYGYTF. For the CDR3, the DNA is TGTGCCAGCCTGACAGAATATTTTAACTATGGCTACACCTTC.

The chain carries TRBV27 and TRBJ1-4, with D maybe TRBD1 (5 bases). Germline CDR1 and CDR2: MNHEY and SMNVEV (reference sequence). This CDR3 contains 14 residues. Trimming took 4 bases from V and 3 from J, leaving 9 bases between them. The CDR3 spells CASSSGLANEKLFF. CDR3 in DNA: TGTGCCAGCAGTTCGGGGCTGGCTAATGAAAAACTGTTTTTT. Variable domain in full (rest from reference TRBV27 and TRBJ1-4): EAQVTQNPRYLITVTGKKLTVTCSQNMNHEYMSWYRQDPGLGLRQIYYSMNVEVTDKGDVPEGYKVSRKEKRNFPLILESPSPNQTSLYFCASSSGLANEKLFFGSGTQLSVL.

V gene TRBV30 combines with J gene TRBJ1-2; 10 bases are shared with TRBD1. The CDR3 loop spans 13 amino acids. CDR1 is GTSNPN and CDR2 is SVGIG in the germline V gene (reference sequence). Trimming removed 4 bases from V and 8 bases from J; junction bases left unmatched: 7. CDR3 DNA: TGTGCCTGGACCCGACAGGGGGCGCAGGGCTACACCTTC. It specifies CAWTRQGAQGYTF.

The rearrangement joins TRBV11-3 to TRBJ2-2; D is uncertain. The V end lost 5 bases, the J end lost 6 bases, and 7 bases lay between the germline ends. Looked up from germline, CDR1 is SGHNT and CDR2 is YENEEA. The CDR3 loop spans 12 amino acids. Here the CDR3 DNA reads TGTGCCAGCAGCCGCAGCTCCGGGGAGCTGTTTTTT. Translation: CASSRSSGELFF.